A single T cell receptor (beta chain) is shown here with its context. This specimen belongs to a study of cytomegalovirus exposure and HLA in healthy donors. 60 Vbeta and 13 Jbeta primers were used in PCR. TCRdb's copy holds only in-frame clones and misses some; the assay was immunoSEQ multiplex PCR. Found here are about 130,000 clones, roughly 82% of them singletons; the top ten hold 13%. The germline gives CDR1 MDHEN, CDR2 SYDVKM. Trimming at V came to 4 bases and at J to 2 bases, leaving 10 bases not matched to a gene. The CDR3 extends over 16 amino acids. The specimen sequenced was PBMCs. The chain couples TRBV28 to TRBJ2-5; 7 nucleotides align to TRBD1. This TCR came from a woman aged 55-75 years in good health and CMV-seropositive. CDR3 DNA: TGTGCCAGCAGTTCAGCCCCAGGGACAGCTCAAGAGACCCAGTACTTC. Amino acid sequence: CASSSAPGTAQETQYF.